These T cell receptor beta chains were read from a single sample in a study. TCRdb reanalysed the 5' RACE reads using MiXCR and keeps one entry per CDR3 protein. Here the sample spans roughly 60,000 distinct CDR3 sequences, approximately 26% being singletons. The sample consisted of tumor-infiltrating Tregs sorted from the breast tumor. Source of these receptors: a female donor with breast cancer. Both conserved end residues are part of each CDR3. A D gene is named only where the DNA matches it firmly. A row's size may be missing; if present it is once, few, many or a size class.

j_call clone_size v_call d_call cdr3_nt cdr3_aa
TRBJ2-1 - TRBV7-3 - TGTGCCAGCAGCGAGACCTCCTACAATGAGCAGTTCTTC CASSETSYNEQFF
TRBJ1-2 many TRBV5-1 - TGCGCCAGCAGCTTAGGAAACTATGGCTACACCTTC CASSLGNYGYTF
TRBJ2-6 - TRBV5-1 - TGCGCCAGCAGCTCGACCGTTACCTCTGGGGCCAACGTCCTGACTTTC CASSSTVTSGANVLTF
TRBJ1-2 many TRBV29-1 - TGCAGCGGACAGGCTAACTATGGCTACACCTTC CSGQANYGYTF
TRBJ2-3 - TRBV11-2 TRBD2 TGTGCCAGCAGCTGGCTAGCGGCAGATACGCAGTATTTT CASSWLAADTQYF
TRBJ2-5 many TRBV11-2 TRBD2 TGTGCCAGCAGCAAGGGAGAAGCGGGAGGGCCTAGGGAGACCCAGTACTTC CASSKGEAGGPRETQYF
TRBJ2-3 many TRBV9 - TGTGCCAGCAGCGGAATGCTGGGACGGTTGACAGATACGCAGTATTTT CASSGMLGRLTDTQYF
TRBJ2-5 many TRBV5-1 TRBD1 TGCGCCAGCACGAGGGGGCACCAAGAGACCCAGTACTTC CASTRGHQETQYF
TRBJ1-1 - TRBV28 - TGTGCCACAAGGGGACGCCCTGAAGCTTTCTTT CATRGRPEAFF
TRBJ2-5 few TRBV5-1 - TGCGCCAGCAGCTTATCCCCCGGGATAATTGGGGAGACCCAGTACTTC CASSLSPGIIGETQYF
TRBJ1-2 - TRBV7-9 - TGTGCCAGCAGCTTAAAGGAGATGGATGGCTACACCTTC CASSLKEMDGYTF
TRBJ1-2 many TRBV12-3/TRBV12-4 TRBD1 TGTGCCAGCAGAGTACAGGGGGATGGCTACACCTTC CASRVQGDGYTF
TRBJ2-1 once TRBV5-1 - TGCGCCAGCAGCTCGAACGTGAGGGCTTACAATGAGCAGTTCTTC CASSSNVRAYNEQFF
TRBJ2-5 - TRBV12-3/TRBV12-4 TRBD1 TGTGCCAGCAGTCGTGACAGGGACGAAGAGACCCAGTACTTC CASSRDRDEETQYF